This T cell receptor beta chain is drawn from a study of blood T cell repertoires in COVID-19. Overall study: Samples of COVID-19 (acute and convalescent) were obtained from the United States, Italy and Spain.

Authors' data handling: Nucleated cell counts were estimated from reference gene primer amplification. Produced via immunoSEQ multiplex PCR; TCRdb's table is partial and in-frame only. V, J and clone size derive from that table, while D and trimming were established from the DNA sequence. The table includes around 160,000 clones, under 90% detected once. A few counts support this clone. Input material: PBMCs or T cells enriched from blood (not recorded which). The origin of this receptor is an older woman who had recovered from COVID-19.

The CDR3 sequence: CSASSSGNYNEQFF. The CDR3, as DNA: TGCAGTGCTAGTTCTAGCGGGAACTACAATGAGCAGTTCTTC. This rearrangement joins TRBV20-1 to TRBJ2-1, with 9 bases identical to TRBD2. V lost 3 bases to trimming and J lost 3 bases; unmatched junction nucleotides: 3. The CDR3 is 14 amino acids. Germline V gene lookup returns CDR1 DFQATT and CDR2 SNEGSKA (reference sequence).